This record concerns one T cell receptor beta chain sequence. What it recognizes is unknown. TCRdb re-called the 5' RACE reads with MiXCR, one entry per CDR3 protein. The sample includes about 170,000 distinct CDR3 sequences, about 10% of them seen just once. This entry is derived from a study of T cells after yellow fever vaccination. Findings and caveats of the study: Compared with primary, the secondary response was weaker and peaked at day 5, not 15.

This clonotype was obtained from a man between 18 and 35 years old who received the YFV17D yellow fever vaccine. The sample here was CD8+ T cells sorted from PBMCs, taken 15 days after the yellow fever booster vaccination.

The CDR3 coding sequence is TGTGCCAGCGGCCCGACCAGGGGCGCGGATCAGCCCCAGCATTTT. It is translated as CASGPTRGADQPQHF. The V call is TRBV6-2 or TRBV6-3, the J call TRBJ1-5, with D possibly TRBD1 on 6 matching bases. V shed 8 bases and J shed 5 bases, with 19 bases lying between them. This CDR3 has 15 residues. Germline loops: CDR1 MNHEY, CDR2 SVGEGT.